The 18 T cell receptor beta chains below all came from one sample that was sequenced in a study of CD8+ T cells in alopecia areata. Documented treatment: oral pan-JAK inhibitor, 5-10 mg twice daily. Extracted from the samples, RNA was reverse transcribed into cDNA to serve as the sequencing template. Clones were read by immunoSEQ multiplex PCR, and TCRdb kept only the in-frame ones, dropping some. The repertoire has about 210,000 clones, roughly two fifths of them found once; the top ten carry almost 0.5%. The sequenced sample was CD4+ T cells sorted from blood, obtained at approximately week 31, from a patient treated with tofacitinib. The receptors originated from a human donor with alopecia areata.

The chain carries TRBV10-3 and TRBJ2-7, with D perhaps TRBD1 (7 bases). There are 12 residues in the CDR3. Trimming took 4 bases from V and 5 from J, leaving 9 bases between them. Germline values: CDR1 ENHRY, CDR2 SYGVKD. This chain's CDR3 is CAISAGGHEQYF. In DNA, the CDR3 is TGTGCCATCAGTGCAGGGGGGCACGAGCAGTACTTC.

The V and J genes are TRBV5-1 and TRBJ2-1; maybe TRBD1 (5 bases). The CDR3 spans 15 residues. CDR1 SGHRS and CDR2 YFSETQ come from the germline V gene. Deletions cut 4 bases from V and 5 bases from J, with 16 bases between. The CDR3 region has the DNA TGCGCCAGCAGCGTTGGACATAGCCTAGACAATGAGCAGTTCTTC. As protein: CASSVGHSLDNEQFF.

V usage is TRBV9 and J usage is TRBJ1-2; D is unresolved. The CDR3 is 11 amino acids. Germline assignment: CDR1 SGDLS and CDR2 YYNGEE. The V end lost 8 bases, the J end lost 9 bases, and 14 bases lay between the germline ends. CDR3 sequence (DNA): TGTGCCAGTGCTGGATCGCAGCGCTACACCTTC. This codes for CASAGSQRYTF.

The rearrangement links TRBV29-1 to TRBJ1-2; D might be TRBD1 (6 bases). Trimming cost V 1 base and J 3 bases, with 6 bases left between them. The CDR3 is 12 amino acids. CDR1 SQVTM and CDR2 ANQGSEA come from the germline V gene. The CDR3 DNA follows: TGCAGCGTTGAAGGGACAGACTATGGCTACACCTTC. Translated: CSVEGTDYGYTF.

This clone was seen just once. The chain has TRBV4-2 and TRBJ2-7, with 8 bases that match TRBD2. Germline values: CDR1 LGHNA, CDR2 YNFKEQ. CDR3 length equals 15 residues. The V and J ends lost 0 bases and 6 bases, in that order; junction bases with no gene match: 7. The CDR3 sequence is CASSQDLSAGGEQYF. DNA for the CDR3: TGTGCCAGCAGCCAAGATCTTAGCGCGGGGGGCGAGCAGTACTTC.

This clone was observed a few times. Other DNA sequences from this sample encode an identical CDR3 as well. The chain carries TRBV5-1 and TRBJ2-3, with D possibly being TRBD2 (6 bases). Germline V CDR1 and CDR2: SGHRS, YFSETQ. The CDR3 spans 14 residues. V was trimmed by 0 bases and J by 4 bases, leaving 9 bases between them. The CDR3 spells CASSLGGTADTQYF. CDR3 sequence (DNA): TGCGCCAGCAGCTTGGGCGGGACCGCAGATACGCAGTATTTT. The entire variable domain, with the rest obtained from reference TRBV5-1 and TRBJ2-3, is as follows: KAGVTQTPRYLIKTRGQQVTLSCSPISGHRSVSWYQQTPGQGLQFLFEYFSETQRNKGNFPGRFSGRQFSNSRSEMNVSTLELGDSALYLCASSLGGTADTQYFGPGTRLTVL.

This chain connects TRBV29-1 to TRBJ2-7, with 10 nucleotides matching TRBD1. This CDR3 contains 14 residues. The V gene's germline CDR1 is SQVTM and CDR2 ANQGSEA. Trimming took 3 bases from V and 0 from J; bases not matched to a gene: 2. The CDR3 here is CSVEDRGASYEQYF. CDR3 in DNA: TGCAGCGTTGAGGACAGGGGGGCCTCCTACGAGCAGTACTTC.

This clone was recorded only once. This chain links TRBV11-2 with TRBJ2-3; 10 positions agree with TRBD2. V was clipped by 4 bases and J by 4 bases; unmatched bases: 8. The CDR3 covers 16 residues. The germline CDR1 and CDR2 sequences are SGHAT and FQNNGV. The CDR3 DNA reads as TGTGCCAGCAGCTCCTTAGCGGGGGGCCGTCCAGATACGCAGTATTTT. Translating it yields CASSSLAGGRPDTQYF.

For the CDR3, the DNA is TGTGCCAGCAGCCAAGCGATGGGACTCGGGGAGACCCAGTACTTC. Translating gives CASSQAMGLGETQYF. The chain carries TRBV14 and TRBJ2-5; D may be TRBD2 (6 bases). The CDR3 extends over 15 amino acids. Germline V gives CDR1 SGHDN, CDR2 FVKESK. Trimming left V 1 base short and J 5 bases short, with 14 bases between.

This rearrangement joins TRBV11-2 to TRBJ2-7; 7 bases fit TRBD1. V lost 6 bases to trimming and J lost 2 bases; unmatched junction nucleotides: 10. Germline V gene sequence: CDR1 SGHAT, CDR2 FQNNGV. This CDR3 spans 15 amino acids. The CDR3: CASRPLRDSTYEQYF. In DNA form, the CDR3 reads TGTGCCAGCAGACCCCTCCGGGACAGTACCTACGAGCAGTACTTC.

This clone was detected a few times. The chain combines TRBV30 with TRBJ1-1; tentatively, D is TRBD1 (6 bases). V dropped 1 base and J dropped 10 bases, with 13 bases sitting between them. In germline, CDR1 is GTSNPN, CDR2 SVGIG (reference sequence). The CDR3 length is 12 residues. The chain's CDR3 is CAWSGRGRGAFF. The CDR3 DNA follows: TGTGCCTGGAGTGGAAGGGGCAGGGGAGCTTTCTTT.

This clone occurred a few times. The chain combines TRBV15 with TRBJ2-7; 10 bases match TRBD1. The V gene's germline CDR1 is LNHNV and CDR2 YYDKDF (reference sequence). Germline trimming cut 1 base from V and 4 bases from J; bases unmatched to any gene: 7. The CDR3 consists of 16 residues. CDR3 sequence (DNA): TGTGCCACCAGCAGAGGATCGGGGACAGGGGAGTACGAGCAGTACTTC. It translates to CATSRGSGTGEYEQYF.

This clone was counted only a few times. The CDR3 spells CATSRDLMTGELFF. The CDR3 coding sequence is TGTGCCACCAGCAGAGATTTGATGACAGGGGAACTGTTTTTT. The chain carries TRBV15 and TRBJ1-4; 8 positions match TRBD1. CDR3 length: 14 residues. The germline CDR1 and CDR2 sequences are LNHNV and YYDKDF (reference sequence). V dropped 0 bases and J dropped 12; count of bases not matched to a gene: 6.

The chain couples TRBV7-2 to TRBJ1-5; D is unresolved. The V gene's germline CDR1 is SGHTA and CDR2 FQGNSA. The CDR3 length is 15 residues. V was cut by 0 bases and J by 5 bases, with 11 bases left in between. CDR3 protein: CASSLALKRDQPQHF. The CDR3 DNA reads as TGTGCCAGCAGCTTAGCCCTGAAGCGCGATCAGCCCCAGCATTTT.

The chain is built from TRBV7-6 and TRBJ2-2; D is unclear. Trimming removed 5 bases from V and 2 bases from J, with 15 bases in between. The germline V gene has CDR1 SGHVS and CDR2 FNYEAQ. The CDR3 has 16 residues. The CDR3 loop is CASSPIEGQNTGELFF. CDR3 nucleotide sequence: TGTGCCAGCAGCCCTATCGAAGGGCAAAACACCGGGGAGCTGTTTTTT.

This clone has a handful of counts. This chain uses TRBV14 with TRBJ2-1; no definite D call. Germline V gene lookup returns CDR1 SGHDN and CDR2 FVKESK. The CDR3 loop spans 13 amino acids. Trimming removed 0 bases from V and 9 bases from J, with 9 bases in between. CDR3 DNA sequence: TGTGCCAGCAGCCAAGACCTTCGTGGTGAGCAGTTCTTC. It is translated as CASSQDLRGEQFF.

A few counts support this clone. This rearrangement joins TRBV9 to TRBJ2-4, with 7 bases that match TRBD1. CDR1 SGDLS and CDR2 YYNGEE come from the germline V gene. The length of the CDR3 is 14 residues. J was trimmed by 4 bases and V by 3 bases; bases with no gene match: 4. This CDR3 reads CASSGGTVKNIQYF. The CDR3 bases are TGTGCCAGCAGCGGGGGGACAGTGAAAAACATTCAGTACTTC. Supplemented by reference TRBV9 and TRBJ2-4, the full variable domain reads DSGVTQTPKHLITATGQRVTLRCSPRSGDLSVYWYQQSLDQGLQFLIQYYNGEERAKGNILERFSAQQFPDLHSELNLSSLELGDSALYFCASSGGTVKNIQYFGAGTRLSVL.

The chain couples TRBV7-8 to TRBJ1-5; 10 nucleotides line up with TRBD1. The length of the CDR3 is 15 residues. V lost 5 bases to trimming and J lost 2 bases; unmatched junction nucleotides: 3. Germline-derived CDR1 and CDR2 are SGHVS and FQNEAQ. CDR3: CASSEGQGGNQPQHF. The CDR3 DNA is TGTGCCAGCAGCGAAGGACAGGGGGGCAATCAGCCCCAGCATTTT.